This T cell receptor beta chain was sequenced during a study of post-analysis software for immune sequencing data (dated by TCRdb to the mid-2010s). Describing the broader study: Recorded disease courses included relapsing-remitting, secondary progressive and progressive-relapsing multiple sclerosis, with some patients lacking subtype annotation. The patient repertoires were set against approximately 10 previously published healthy control repertoires from donors whose ages ranged from roughly 6 to 27 years. A subset of samples was prepared in parallel using single-end sample barcoding, then pooled and co-amplified after Illumina adapter ligation.

This clonotype has only a few counts. Its binding antigen is unknown. Base qualities are not provided; no much larger clone lies one nucleotide away. To demonstrate the VDJtools post-analysis software, the study profiled TCR beta repertoires from the peripheral blood of about a dozen young patients with multiple sclerosis. Multiple sclerosis patients were children and adolescents aged roughly 6 to 17 years. V is shortened by 0 bases, J by 3 bases, and the region joining them spans 17 bases. According to the germline V gene (reference sequence), CDR1 reads MNHNY and CDR2 reads SVGAGI. The CDR3 has 17 amino acids, counting the end cysteine and phenylalanine. The CDR3 DNA has 51 bases and is translated from base 1. Overall study outcomes, separate from this receptor: Strong co-clustering of samples prepared in the same batch was shown by direct clustering with F measure, prompting a batch-effect correction. The control group was slightly older than the multiple sclerosis patient group. Significantly higher frequencies in patients than in controls were found for roughly 5 TRBV segments, including TRBV5-6, TRBV5-1 and TRBV20-1. Multiple sclerosis patients had significantly lower normalized Chao1 diversity than controls, a result that suggests substantial peripheral T-cell clonal expansion.

The library was produced with PCR. This sample was sequenced with an Illumina HiSeq 2500. Unique molecular identifiers were incorporated into TCR beta cDNA libraries to reduce PCR and sequencing biases. Some 500,000 cDNA molecules were obtained per 1 to 10 million input T cells, so each molecule approximated one T cell. The same protocol used for the earlier healthy control dataset was applied to prepare and sequence the patient libraries. Within a given batch, samples were prepared together, multiplexed and sequenced on the same HiSeq lane. The original pipeline was this. MIGEC was used to process the raw barcoded reads, and molecular identifier groups with only a single read were discarded before consensus assembly and CDR3 extraction. Clonotype tables were post-analysed with VDJtools, normalizing diversity by down-sampling all datasets to the smallest sample size. Repertoire overlap clustering matched CDR3 amino acid but not nucleotide sequences to correct batch-related cross-sample contamination. TCRdb handled the public reads itself, with Q25 trimming in fastp and clone calling in MiXCR, and kept productive beta chains. A single entry per CDR3 protein holds the most common genes and DNA from its merged rows. The V and J calls here are based on TCRdb, not the publication. This sample lists about 800,000 distinct CDR3 sequences; about 32% were detected once. The leading ten clones occupy around 0.6% of the sample.

Recombination connected TRBV6-6 to TRBJ1-2, with no reliable assignment of the D segment. The receptor comes from a girl aged 5-17 years with multiple sclerosis. What was sequenced was blood. The CDR3 has the sequence CASSYSPPLSRDYGYTF. The DNA sequence is as follows: TGTGCCAGCAGTTACTCCCCACCTCTCTCTCGGGACTATGGCTACACCTTC.